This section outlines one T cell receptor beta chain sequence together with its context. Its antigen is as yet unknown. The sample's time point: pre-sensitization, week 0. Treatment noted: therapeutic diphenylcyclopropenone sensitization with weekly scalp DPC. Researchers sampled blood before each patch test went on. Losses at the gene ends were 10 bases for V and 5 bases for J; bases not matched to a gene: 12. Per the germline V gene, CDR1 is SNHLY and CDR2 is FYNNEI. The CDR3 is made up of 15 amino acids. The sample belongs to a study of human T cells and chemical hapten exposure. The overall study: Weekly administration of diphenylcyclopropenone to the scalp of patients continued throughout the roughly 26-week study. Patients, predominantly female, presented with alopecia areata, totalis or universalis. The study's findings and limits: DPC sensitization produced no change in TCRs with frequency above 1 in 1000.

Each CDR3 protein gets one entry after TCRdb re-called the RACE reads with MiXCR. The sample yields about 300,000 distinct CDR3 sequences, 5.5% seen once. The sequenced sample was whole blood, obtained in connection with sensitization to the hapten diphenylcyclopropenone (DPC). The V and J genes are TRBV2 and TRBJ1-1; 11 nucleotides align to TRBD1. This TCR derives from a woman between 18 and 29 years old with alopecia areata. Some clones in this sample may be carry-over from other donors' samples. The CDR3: CATTGTGGLGTEAFF. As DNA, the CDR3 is TGTGCCACAACCGGGACAGGGGGTTTGGGGACTGAAGCTTTCTTT.